These T cell receptor beta chains were read from a single sample in a study of a mutant IDH1 vaccine in newly diagnosed glioma. The table came from immunoSEQ multiplex PCR; TCRdb's copy has only in-frame clones and leaves some out. The sample lists approximately 82,000 clones; roughly 85% were seen once. The antigens of these receptors remain unknown. Sequencing used PBMCs, obtained from a glioma patient whose treatment included an IDH1 peptide vaccine. Receptor source: a young man with glioma. Some clones in this sample may be carry-over from other donors' samples. Both conserved end residues are part of each CDR3. Fields, in order: J gene, D gene, clone size, V gene, CDR3 DNA, CDR3 protein. The D gene is left open where the match is weak. Clone size is not always given. Where it is, it says once, few, many or a class for expanded clones.

J gene: TRBJ1-5; D gene: .; clone size: .; V gene: TRBV5-4; CDR3 DNA: TGTGCCAGCAGCTTGGGGCTGAATAGCAATCAGCCCCAGCATTTT; CDR3 protein: CASSLGLNSNQPQHF
J gene: TRBJ2-3; D gene: TRBD2; clone size: once; V gene: TRBV5-1; CDR3 DNA: TGCGCCAGCAGCTTGGATCTAGCGGCTAGCACAGATACGCAGTATTTT; CDR3 protein: CASSLDLAASTDTQYF
J gene: TRBJ2-5; D gene: TRBD2; clone size: .; V gene: TRBV5-6; CDR3 DNA: TGTGCCAGCAGCAGAAAACTAGCGGGGGGCCAAGAGACCCAGTACTTC; CDR3 protein: CASSRKLAGGQETQYF
J gene: TRBJ1-1; D gene: .; clone size: few; V gene: TRBV9; CDR3 DNA: TGTGCCAGCAGCGTTACAGGTTGGAACACTGAAGCTTTCTTT; CDR3 protein: CASSVTGWNTEAFF
J gene: TRBJ1-6; D gene: TRBD1; clone size: .; V gene: TRBV4-1; CDR3 DNA: TGCGCCAGCAGCTATACAGGGGATGGTTCACCCCTCCACTTT; CDR3 protein: CASSYTGDGSPLHF
J gene: TRBJ2-7; D gene: .; clone size: .; V gene: TRBV30; CDR3 DNA: TGTGCCTGGAGCCCCGGGACACGGATGTACGAGCAGTACTTC; CDR3 protein: CAWSPGTRMYEQYF
J gene: TRBJ2-3; D gene: .; clone size: once; V gene: TRBV19; CDR3 DNA: TGTGCCAGTAGTATGGGCGGGGGCACAGATACGCAGTATTTT; CDR3 protein: CASSMGGGTDTQYF
J gene: TRBJ1-6; D gene: .; clone size: .; V gene: TRBV5-4; CDR3 DNA: TGTGCCAGCAGCTTGGATCGGGGAAATTCACCCCTCCACTTT; CDR3 protein: CASSLDRGNSPLHF
J gene: TRBJ1-1; D gene: .; clone size: .; V gene: TRBV7-2; CDR3 DNA: TGTGCCAGCAGCCCAAACCTAAAAGCTTTCTTT; CDR3 protein: CASSPNLKAFF
J gene: TRBJ2-1; D gene: TRBD2; clone size: .; V gene: TRBV7-6; CDR3 DNA: TGTGCCAGCAGCCCGGGGCTAGCGGCCTACAATGAGCAGTTCTTC; CDR3 protein: CASSPGLAAYNEQFF